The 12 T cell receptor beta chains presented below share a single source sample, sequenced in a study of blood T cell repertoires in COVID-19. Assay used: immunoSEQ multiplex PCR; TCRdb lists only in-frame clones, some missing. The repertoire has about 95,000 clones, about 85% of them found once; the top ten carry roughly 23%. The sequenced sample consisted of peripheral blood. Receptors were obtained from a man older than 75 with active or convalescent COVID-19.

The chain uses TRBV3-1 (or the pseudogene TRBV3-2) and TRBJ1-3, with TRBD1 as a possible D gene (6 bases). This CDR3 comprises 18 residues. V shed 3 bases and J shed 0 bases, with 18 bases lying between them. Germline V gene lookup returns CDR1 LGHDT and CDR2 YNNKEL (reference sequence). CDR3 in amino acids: CASSHFAETGSSGNTIYF. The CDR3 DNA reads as TGTGCCAGCAGCCATTTCGCTGAAACAGGGAGCTCTGGAAACACCATATATTTT.

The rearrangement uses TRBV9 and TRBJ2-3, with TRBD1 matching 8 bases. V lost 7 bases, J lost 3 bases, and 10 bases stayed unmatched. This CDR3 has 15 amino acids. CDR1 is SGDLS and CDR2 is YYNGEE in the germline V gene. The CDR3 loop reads CASDDSGQGTDTQYF. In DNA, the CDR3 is TGTGCCAGCGACGATTCAGGACAGGGTACAGATACGCAGTATTTT.

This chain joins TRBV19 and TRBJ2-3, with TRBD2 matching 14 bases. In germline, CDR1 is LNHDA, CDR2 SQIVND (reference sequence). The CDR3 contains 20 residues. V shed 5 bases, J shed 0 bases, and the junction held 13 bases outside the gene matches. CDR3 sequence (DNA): TGTGCCAGTAGTGGCAGACTAGCGGGGGGGGGAACTTCTAGCACAGATACGCAGTATTTT. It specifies CASSGRLAGGGTSSTDTQYF.

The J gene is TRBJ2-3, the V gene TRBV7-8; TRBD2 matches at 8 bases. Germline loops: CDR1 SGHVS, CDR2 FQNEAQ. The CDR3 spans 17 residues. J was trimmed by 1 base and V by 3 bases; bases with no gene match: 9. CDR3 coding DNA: TGTGCCAGCAGCTTGTTTATCGGGGGGGCCGGCACAGATACGCAGTATTTT. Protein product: CASSLFIGGAGTDTQYF.

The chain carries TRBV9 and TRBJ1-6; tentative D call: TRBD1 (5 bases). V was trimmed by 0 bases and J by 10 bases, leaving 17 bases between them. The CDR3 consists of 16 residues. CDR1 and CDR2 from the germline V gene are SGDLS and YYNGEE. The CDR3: CASSVATSLPGSPLHF. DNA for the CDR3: TGTGCCAGCAGCGTAGCTACTTCGTTACCAGGGTCACCCCTCCACTTT.

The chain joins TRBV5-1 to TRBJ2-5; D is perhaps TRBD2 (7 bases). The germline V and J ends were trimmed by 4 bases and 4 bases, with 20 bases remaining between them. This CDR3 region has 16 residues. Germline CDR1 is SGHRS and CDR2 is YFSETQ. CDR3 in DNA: TGCGCCAGCAGCCTGAATAGGCCGGGGGGCGGAGAGACCCAGTACTTC. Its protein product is CASSLNRPGGGETQYF.

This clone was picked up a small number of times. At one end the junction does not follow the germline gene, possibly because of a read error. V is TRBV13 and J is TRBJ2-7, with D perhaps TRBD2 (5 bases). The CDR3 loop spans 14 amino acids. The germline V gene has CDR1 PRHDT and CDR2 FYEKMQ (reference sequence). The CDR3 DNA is TGTGCCAGCAGCCCCCCGGGGTATTCCTCCGAGCAGTACTTC. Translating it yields CASSPPGYSSEQYF.

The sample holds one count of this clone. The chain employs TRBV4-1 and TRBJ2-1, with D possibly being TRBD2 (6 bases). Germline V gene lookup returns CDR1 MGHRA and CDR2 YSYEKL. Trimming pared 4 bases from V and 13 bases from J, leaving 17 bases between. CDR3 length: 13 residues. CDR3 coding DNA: TGCGCCAGCAGCCCAGAGCTATGGGGGGTCCAGTTCTTC. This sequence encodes CASSPELWGVQFF.

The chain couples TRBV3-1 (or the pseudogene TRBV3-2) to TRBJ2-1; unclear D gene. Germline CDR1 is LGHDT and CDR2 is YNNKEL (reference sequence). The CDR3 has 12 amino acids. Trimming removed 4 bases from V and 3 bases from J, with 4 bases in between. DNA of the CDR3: TGTGCCAGCAGCCTTTACTACAATGAGCAGTTCTTC. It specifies CASSLYYNEQFF.

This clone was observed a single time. The CDR3 DNA reads as TGTGCCACCCAAGACAGGGGGCTTGGTACCGGGGAGCTGTTTTTT. Its protein is CATQDRGLGTGELFF. The rearrangement uses TRBV19 and TRBJ2-2; 10 bases match TRBD1. CDR1 is LNHDA, CDR2 SQIVND, per germline (reference sequence). This CDR3 comprises 15 residues. J gave up 5 bases and V 10 bases, and 10 bases lay outside the gene matches. The entire variable domain, with the rest obtained from reference TRBV19 and TRBJ2-2, is as follows: DGGITQSPKYLFRKEGQNVTLSCEQNLNHDAMYWYRQDPGQGLRLIYYSQIVNDFQKGDIAEGYSVSREKKESFPLTVTSAQKNPTAFYLCATQDRGLGTGELFFGEGSRLTVL.

The CDR3 sequence: CASRLQGTGELFF. CDR3 coding DNA: TGCGCCAGCAGGCTCCAGGGCACCGGGGAGCTGTTTTTT. The J gene is TRBJ2-2, the V gene TRBV5-1; D is possibly TRBD1 (5 bases). V gave up 5 bases and J gave up 4 bases, with 9 bases separating them. CDR1 is SGHRS, CDR2 YFSETQ, per germline. This CDR3 has 13 residues.

This chain's CDR3 is CASSLVRGAKNIQYF. Here the CDR3 DNA reads TGTGCCAGCAGCTTAGTCCGGGGAGCCAAAAACATTCAGTACTTC. The rearrangement links TRBV11-2 to TRBJ2-4; tentative D call: TRBD2 (5 bases). Trimming took off 1 base at V and 0 bases at J, with 7 bases between the two ends. The CDR3 contains 15 residues. Germline CDR1 and CDR2: SGHAT and FQNNGV.